The 2 T cell receptor beta chains below all came from one sample that was sequenced in a study of cytomegalovirus exposure and HLA in healthy donors. PCR primers comprised 60 Vbeta and 13 Jbeta primers. The table came from immunoSEQ multiplex PCR; TCRdb's copy has only in-frame clones and leaves some out. This table has about 77,000 clones, 70% to 80% appearing once. Material: PBMCs. The receptor source for this set is a man aged 35-49 years in good health and CMV-seronegative.

V gene TRBV7-9 combines with J gene TRBJ2-2; 8 bases are shared with TRBD1. Germline CDR1 and CDR2: SEHNR and FQNEAQ (reference sequence). The V segment lost 5 bases and the J segment 1 base; nucleotides outside the gene matches: 6. The CDR3 spans 16 residues. CDR3 amino acids: CASSIPGQVNTGELFF. Here the CDR3 DNA reads TGTGCCAGCAGCATTCCGGGACAGGTGAACACCGGGGAGCTGTTTTTT.

The V and J genes are TRBV5-1 and TRBJ2-7, with 10 nucleotides matching TRBD2. This CDR3 is 16 amino acids long. Trimming at V came to 0 bases and at J to 0 bases, leaving 3 bases not matched to a gene. Germline V gene lookup returns CDR1 SGHRS and CDR2 YFSETQ. CDR3 loop: CASSLAERGGSYEQYF. As DNA, the CDR3 is TGCGCCAGCAGCTTGGCTGAGCGGGGGGGCTCCTACGAGCAGTACTTC.